This T cell receptor beta chain was retrieved from a study of T cell responses to AZD1222 COVID-19 vaccine. Study-wide findings and caveats: As reported, nearly half of all spike-specific TCRs target variant regions that are unmutated. A rise in Spike-specific TCR breadth and depth followed two AZD1222 doses. The sample set comprised mostly white British donors with more females, and clonal diversity was possibly underestimated. Repertoires were sampled only after the peak T cell response.

Germline values: CDR1 SQVTM, CDR2 ANQGSEA. CDR3 length equals 12 residues. V was pared by 7 bases and J by 1 base, with 10 bases between. TCRdb's copy holds only in-frame clones and misses some; the assay was immunoSEQ multiplex PCR. The sample has more than 110,000 clones, about 90% seen once. Concerning this clone itself: Its specificity is not known.

This chain connects TRBV29-1 to TRBJ1-1; possible D gene TRBD1, 6 bases. The origin of this receptor is an adult in good health. Sample: peripheral blood, taken on day 0 of AZD1222 vaccination. This CDR3 is CSGDKPNTEAFF. DNA for the CDR3: TGCAGCGGGGACAAACCGAACACTGAAGCTTTCTTT.